These 24 T cell receptor beta chains share one sample of origin, sequenced in a study of OX40 agonist ivuxolimab in advanced cancers. Assay used: immunoSEQ multiplex PCR; TCRdb lists only in-frame clones, some missing. The profile shows 70,000 or so clones, around 87% of them singletons. This material consisted of CD4+ or CD8+ T cells sorted from blood, taken in a trial of the OX40 agonist ivuxolimab. These receptors all come from an adult with an advanced solid tumor such as melanoma, head and neck, liver or kidney cancer.

The rearrangement uses TRBV6-5 and TRBJ2-5; D gene unclear. Trimming took 5 bases from V and 4 from J, leaving 11 bases between them. The CDR3 spans 13 residues. The germline CDR1 and CDR2 sequences are MNHEY and SVGAGI. Here the CDR3 reads CASSPRTVETQYF. The CDR3 DNA reads TGTGCCAGCAGTCCAAGGACGGTAGAGACCCAGTACTTC.

The rearrangement links TRBV30 to TRBJ1-2, with no clear D. Germline V gene data show CDR1 as GTSNPN and CDR2 as SVGIG (reference sequence). Deletions cut 4 bases from V and 6 bases from J, with 15 bases between. The CDR3 is 13 residues long. DNA for the CDR3: TGTGCCTGGATGAAGGGCATTGGCGATGGCTACACCTTC. This encodes CAWMKGIGDGYTF.

V and J are TRBV7-2 and TRBJ2-7, with 8 nucleotides matching TRBD1. V dropped 5 bases and J dropped 6; count of bases not matched to a gene: 9. The CDR3 is 14 residues long. Germline V lookup: CDR1 SGHTA, CDR2 FQGNSA. The CDR3 DNA is TGTGCCAGCAGCAAGGGACAGGTAGTCGGCGAGCAGTACTTC. Its translation is CASSKGQVVGEQYF.

This chain uses TRBV18 with TRBJ2-6; no definite D call. The CDR3 length is 16 residues. Trimming left V 1 base short and J 1 base short, with 8 bases between. Germline V lookup: CDR1 KGHSH, CDR2 LQKENI. This chain's CDR3 is CASSPLPGSGANVLTF. The CDR3 DNA is TGTGCCAGCTCACCACTTCCCGGGTCTGGGGCCAACGTCCTGACTTTC.

This clone was counted once. This rearrangement joins TRBV7-2 to TRBJ2-1; 9 bases are a match to TRBD2. Losses at the gene ends were 4 bases for V and 5 bases for J; bases not matched to a gene: 6. Germline V lookup: CDR1 SGHTA, CDR2 FQGNSA. This CDR3 comprises 15 residues. The CDR3 bases are TGTGCCAGCAGCTCGGGACTAGCCAGCCACAATGAGCAGTTCTTC. Protein sequence: CASSSGLASHNEQFF.

The chain joins TRBV28 to TRBJ1-1; D uncertain. The V gene's germline CDR1 is MDHEN and CDR2 SYDVKM. With 3 bases removed from V and 5 bases from J, the gap between germline ends came to 16 bases. The CDR3 is made up of 15 amino acids. The chain's CDR3 is CASSLSRPGGTEAFF. DNA of the CDR3: TGTGCCAGCAGTTTGTCTCGGCCAGGAGGAACTGAAGCTTTCTTT.

The chain joins TRBV13 to TRBJ2-1, with TRBD2 matching 13 bases. CDR3 length: 15 residues. Trimming at V came to 5 bases and at J to 7 bases, leaving 5 bases not matched to a gene. CDR1 is PRHDT and CDR2 is FYEKMQ in the germline V gene (reference sequence). In nucleotides, the CDR3 is TGTGCCAGCAGCCCGGGACTAGCGGGACTAAATGAGCAGTTCTTC. Encoded protein: CASSPGLAGLNEQFF. Together with reference TRBV13 and TRBJ2-1, the CDR3 gives the full variable domain: AAGVIQSPRHLIKEKRETATLKCYPIPRHDTVYWYQQGPGQDPQFLISFYEKMQSDKGSIPDRFSAQQFSDYHSELNMSSLELGDSALYFCASSPGLAGLNEQFFGPGTRLTVL.

The rearrangement joins TRBV27 to TRBJ2-3, with D perhaps TRBD1 (6 bases). In germline, CDR1 is MNHEY, CDR2 SMNVEV (reference sequence). The germline V and J ends were trimmed by 4 bases and 0 bases, with 11 bases remaining between them. The CDR3 has 15 residues. The CDR3 DNA sequence: TGTGCCAGCAGTTGGTTCAGGGGAAGCACAGATACGCAGTATTTT. Amino acid sequence: CASSWFRGSTDTQYF.

The chain couples TRBV28 to TRBJ1-2; possibly TRBD1 for D (6 bases). The CDR3 consists of 13 residues. The V gene lost 9 bases and the J gene lost 4 bases, with 15 bases spanning the gap. Germline lookup yields CDR1 MDHEN and CDR2 SYDVKM. Here the CDR3 DNA reads TGTGCCAGTCTTGGGGGGGCCCTCTATGGCTACACCTTC. This codes for CASLGGALYGYTF.

The CDR3 DNA is TGTGCCAGTCTGACTTCGAGCGCCGGGAGTGGCACTGAAGCTTTCTTT. This codes for CASLTSSAGSGTEAFF. The chain couples TRBV7-9 to TRBJ1-1; D gene ambiguous. Germline V gene lookup returns CDR1 SEHNR and CDR2 FQNEAQ (reference sequence). The germline V and J ends were trimmed by 9 bases and 4 bases, with 24 bases remaining between them. This CDR3 has 16 amino acids.

The rearrangement links TRBV19 to TRBJ1-2, with unresolved D. The CDR3 is 13 residues long. The V gene's germline CDR1 is LNHDA and CDR2 SQIVND (reference sequence). Trimming shortened V by 7 bases and J by 0 bases, and 9 bases separated the two germline ends. The CDR3 sequence is CASTARANYGYTF. CDR3 DNA sequence: TGTGCCAGTACTGCACGGGCTAACTATGGCTACACCTTC. The full variable domain, with the rest looked up from reference TRBV19 and TRBJ1-2, is DGGITQSPKYLFRKEGQNVTLSCEQNLNHDAMYWYRQDPGQGLRLIYYSQIVNDFQKGDIAEGYSVSREKKESFPLTVTSAQKNPTAFYLCASTARANYGYTFGSGTRLTVV.

The chain links TRBV5-1 to TRBJ2-1; 14 nucleotides match TRBD2. CDR1 and CDR2 (germline): SGHRS, YFSETQ. V trimming: 4 bases; J trimming: 8 bases; junction bases outside the gene matches: 8. The CDR3 extends over 16 amino acids. The CDR3 region is CASSPETSGRAHEQFF. The CDR3 nucleotides are TGCGCCAGCAGCCCGGAGACTAGCGGGAGGGCCCATGAGCAGTTCTTC.

The V and J genes are TRBV19 and TRBJ1-1; a possible D gene is TRBD1 (5 bases). Trimming left V 2 bases short and J 6 bases short, with 22 bases between. The germline gives CDR1 LNHDA, CDR2 SQIVND (reference sequence). There are 17 residues in the CDR3. CDR3 DNA sequence: TGTGCCAGTAGTATATTCGGCAGAGGGGCACAGATTGCTGAAGCTTTCTTT. This sequence encodes CASSIFGRGAQIAEAFF. Looking up the rest from reference TRBV19 and TRBJ1-1 gives the full variable domain: DGGITQSPKYLFRKEGQNVTLSCEQNLNHDAMYWYRQDPGQGLRLIYYSQIVNDFQKGDIAEGYSVSREKKESFPLTVTSAQKNPTAFYLCASSIFGRGAQIAEAFFGQGTRLTVV.

The rearrangement links TRBV7-2 to TRBJ2-1, with TRBD1 identical over 8 bases. The CDR3 totals 16 residues. V dropped 2 bases and J dropped 7; count of bases not matched to a gene: 10. Germline V CDR1 and CDR2: SGHTA, FQGNSA. This CDR3 is CASSLSPGQGENEQFF. The CDR3 nucleotides read TGTGCCAGCAGCTTATCCCCAGGACAGGGAGAGAATGAGCAGTTCTTC.

This chain links TRBV30 with TRBJ1-5; no clear D. The germline V and J ends were trimmed by 1 base and 6 bases, with 10 bases remaining between them. Germline CDR1 reads GTSNPN; CDR2 reads SVGIG (reference sequence). The CDR3 is 13 residues long. The CDR3 DNA reads as TGTGCCTGGAGTGGGGGTTCAAGTCAGCCCCAGCATTTT. It specifies CAWSGGSSQPQHF.

The rearrangement joins TRBV5-1 to TRBJ1-4; 11 positions agree with TRBD1. The CDR3 covers 15 residues. The germline V gene encodes CDR1 SGHRS and CDR2 YFSETQ. The V gene end was trimmed by 0 bases and the J gene end by 7 bases; junction bases not matched to a gene: 2. The CDR3 DNA follows: TGCGCCAGCAGCTTGGATGGGACAGGGGGTGAAAAACTGTTTTTT. Residues: CASSLDGTGGEKLFF.

The rearrangement joins TRBV6-1 to TRBJ1-5; a weak D match, TRBD1 (5 bases). The CDR3 is 12 residues long. From germline, CDR1 is MNHNS and CDR2 SASEGT. Trimming took off 9 bases at V and 3 bases at J, with 9 bases between the two ends. CDR3 protein: CASHRPNQPQHF. As DNA, the CDR3 is TGTGCCAGTCACAGGCCCAATCAGCCCCAGCATTTT.

The chain carries TRBV4-3 and TRBJ2-6; D gene unclear. This CDR3 spans 15 amino acids. Germline assignment: CDR1 LGHNA and CDR2 YSLEER. The V gene lost 1 base and the J gene lost 0 bases, with 4 bases spanning the gap. CDR3 in amino acids: CASSQVNSGANVLTF. DNA for the CDR3: TGCGCCAGCAGCCAAGTGAACTCTGGGGCCAACGTCCTGACTTTC.

V and J are TRBV11-2 and TRBJ2-3, with 11 nucleotides matching TRBD1. This CDR3 contains 13 residues. Trimming took 6 bases from V and 6 from J; bases not matched to a gene: 2. Germline V gene data show CDR1 as SGHAT and CDR2 as FQNNGV. As DNA, the CDR3 is TGTGCCAGCAGAGGGACAGGGGGGGATACGCAGTATTTT. Translation gives CASRGTGGDTQYF. The whole variable domain, remainder taken from reference TRBV11-2 and TRBJ2-3, is EAGVAQSPRYKIIEKRQSVAFWCNPISGHATLYWYQQILGQGPKLLIQFQNNGVVDDSQLPKDRFSAERLKGVDSTLKIQPAKLEDSAVYLCASRGTGGDTQYFGPGTRLTVL.

The V gene is TRBV14, the J gene TRBJ1-1; tentative D call: TRBD1 (5 bases). The CDR3 consists of 16 residues. Germline V CDR1 and CDR2: SGHDN, FVKESK. V lost 4 bases and J lost 1, with 16 bases in between. CDR3 sequence reads: CASSPIWGGRNTEAFF. The DNA for the CDR3 is TGTGCCAGCAGCCCCATATGGGGGGGAAGGAACACTGAAGCTTTCTTT.

The chain joins TRBV7-2 to TRBJ2-3; 11 bases are shared with TRBD2. Losses at the gene ends were 2 bases for V and 4 bases for J; bases not matched to a gene: 14. This CDR3 has 19 residues. Per the germline V gene, CDR1 is SGHTA and CDR2 is FQGNSA. CDR3 region: CASSLNLWKLAGAADTQYF. For the CDR3, the DNA is TGTGCCAGCAGCTTAAACTTATGGAAACTAGCGGGGGCCGCAGATACGCAGTATTTT.

The rearrangement links TRBV19 to TRBJ1-4; D perhaps matches TRBD1 (5 bases). Trimming took 5 bases from V and 1 from J, leaving 17 bases between them. Germline V lookup: CDR1 LNHDA, CDR2 SQIVND (reference sequence). This CDR3 is 17 amino acids long. The CDR3 loop is CASSGSPKRGTNEKLFF. The CDR3 bases are TGTGCCAGTAGTGGTAGTCCGAAAAGGGGAACTAATGAAAAACTGTTTTTT.

The J gene is TRBJ2-3, the V gene TRBV30, with D possibly matching TRBD2 (5 bases). In germline, CDR1 is GTSNPN, CDR2 SVGIG (reference sequence). The CDR3 sequence is 13 residues long. The V and J ends lost 5 bases and 1 base respectively, with 10 bases between them. The chain's CDR3 is CAWVFGGTDTQYF. CDR3 sequence (DNA): TGTGCCTGGGTCTTCGGGGGCACAGATACGCAGTATTTT.

The CDR3: CASSIRRLANEQFF. The CDR3 DNA reads as TGTGCCAGTAGTATTAGGAGACTAGCCAATGAGCAGTTCTTC. The rearrangement uses TRBV19 and TRBJ2-1, with 7 bases fitting TRBD2. Per the germline V gene, CDR1 is LNHDA and CDR2 is SQIVND (reference sequence). Trimming took 3 bases from V and 6 from J; bases not matched to a gene: 5. This CDR3 contains 14 residues.